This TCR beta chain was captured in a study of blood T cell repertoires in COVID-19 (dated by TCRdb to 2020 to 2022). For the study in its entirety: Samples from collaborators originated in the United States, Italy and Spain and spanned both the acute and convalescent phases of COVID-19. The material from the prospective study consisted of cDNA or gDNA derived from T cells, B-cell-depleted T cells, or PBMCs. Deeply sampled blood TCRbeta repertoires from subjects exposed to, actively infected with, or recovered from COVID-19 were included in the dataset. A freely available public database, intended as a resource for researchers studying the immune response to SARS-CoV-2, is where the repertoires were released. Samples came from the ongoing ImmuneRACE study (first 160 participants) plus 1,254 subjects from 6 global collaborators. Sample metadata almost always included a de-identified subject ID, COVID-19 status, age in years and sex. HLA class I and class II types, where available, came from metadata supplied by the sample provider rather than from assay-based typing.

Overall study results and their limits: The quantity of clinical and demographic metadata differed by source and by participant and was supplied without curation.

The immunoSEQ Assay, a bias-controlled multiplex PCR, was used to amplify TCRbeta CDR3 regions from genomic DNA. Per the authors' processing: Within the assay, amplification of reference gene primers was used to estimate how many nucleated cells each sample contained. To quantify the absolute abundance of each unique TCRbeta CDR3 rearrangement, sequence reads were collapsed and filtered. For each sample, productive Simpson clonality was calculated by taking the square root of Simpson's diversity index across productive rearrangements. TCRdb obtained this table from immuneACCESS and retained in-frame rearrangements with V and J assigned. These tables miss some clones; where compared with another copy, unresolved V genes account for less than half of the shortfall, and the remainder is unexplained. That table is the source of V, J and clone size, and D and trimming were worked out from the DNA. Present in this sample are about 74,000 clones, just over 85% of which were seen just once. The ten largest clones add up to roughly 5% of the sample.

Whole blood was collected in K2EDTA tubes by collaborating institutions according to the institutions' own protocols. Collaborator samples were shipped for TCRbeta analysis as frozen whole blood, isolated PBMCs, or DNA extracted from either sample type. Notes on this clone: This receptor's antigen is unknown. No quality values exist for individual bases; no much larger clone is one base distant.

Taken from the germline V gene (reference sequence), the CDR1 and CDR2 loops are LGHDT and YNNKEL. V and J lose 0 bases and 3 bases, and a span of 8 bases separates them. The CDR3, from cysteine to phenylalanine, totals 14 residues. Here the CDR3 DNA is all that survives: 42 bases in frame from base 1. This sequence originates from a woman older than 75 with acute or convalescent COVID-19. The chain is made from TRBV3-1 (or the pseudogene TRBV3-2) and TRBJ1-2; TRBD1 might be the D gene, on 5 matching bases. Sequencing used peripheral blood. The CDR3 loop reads CASSQDRGDYGYTF. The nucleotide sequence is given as TGTGCCAGCAGCCAAGATCGGGGGGACTATGGCTACACCTTC.